The present T cell receptor beta chain was sequenced within a study of spatial heterogeneity in lung cancer. Study-level information: The mean occurrence of each unique TCR and UMI combination in raw reads exceeded 9.5.

Time point denoted: sample taken at primary tumor resection. Unsorted samples of tumor, nontumor lung or frozen PBMC had their whole RNA sequenced. TCRdb passed the 5' RACE reads through MiXCR, listing each CDR3 protein once. The sample holds 12,000 to 15,000 distinct CDR3 sequences, less than 14% seen once. This clonotype was observed at least ten times. CDR1 LNHDA and CDR2 SQIVND come from the germline V gene (reference sequence). V lost 4 bases, J lost 2 bases, and 17 bases lay in between. The CDR3 is made up of 16 amino acids. The TCR originated in a female donor with early-stage non-small cell lung cancer. The chain employs TRBV19 and TRBJ1-2, with D tentatively TRBD1 (6 bases). The starting material was PBMCs, obtained at surgery. This chain's CDR3 is CASSTVGHNKNYGYTF. The CDR3, as DNA: TGTGCCAGTAGTACCGTGGGACACAACAAGAACTATGGCTACACCTTC.